This entry lists 11 T cell receptor beta chains sequenced from one sample in a study of T cell responses to AZD1222 COVID-19 vaccine. Produced via immunoSEQ multiplex PCR; TCRdb's table is partial and in-frame only. This table holds more than 100,000 clones, 85% to 90% found once. Sequences were derived from peripheral blood, sampled on day 0 of AZD1222 vaccination. The receptors derive from an adult in good health.

The CDR3: CAWSATGVYGYTF. The CDR3, as DNA: TGTGCCTGGAGCGCTACAGGGGTCTATGGCTACACCTTC. The chain carries TRBV30 and TRBJ1-2; TRBD1 matches at 7 bases. V shed 3 bases and J 4 bases; nucleotides not matched to a gene: 5. The V gene's germline CDR1 is GTSNPN and CDR2 SVGIG (reference sequence). This CDR3 region has 13 residues.

The chain uses TRBV28 and TRBJ1-5; no reliable D call. The CDR3 length is 14 residues. Germline V gene sequence: CDR1 MDHEN, CDR2 SYDVKM. The V and J ends lost 7 bases and 2 bases respectively, with 12 bases between them. CDR3 loop: CASIGGQGNQPQHF. CDR3 sequence (DNA): TGTGCCAGCATCGGCGGGCAGGGCAATCAGCCCCAGCATTTT.

The V and J genes are TRBV19 and TRBJ1-6, with D maybe TRBD1 (5 bases). CDR1 and CDR2 from the germline V gene are LNHDA and SQIVND (reference sequence). This CDR3 is 16 amino acids long. Trimming cost V 5 bases and J 10 bases, with 21 bases left between them. The DNA for the CDR3 is TGTGCCAGTAGTGCCAGGGACCTGTGGGTGCCATCACCCCTCCACTTT. Its translation: CASSARDLWVPSPLHF.

This clone appeared once. The rearrangement links TRBV5-4 to TRBJ2-7; 8 bases map to TRBD1. V shed 7 bases, J shed 6 bases, and the junction held 9 bases outside the gene matches. CDR1 is SGHNT and CDR2 is YYREEE in the germline V gene (reference sequence). This CDR3 spans 13 amino acids. This chain's CDR3 is CASRTQGASEQYF. The CDR3 nucleotides read TGTGCCAGCCGGACGCAGGGGGCTAGCGAGCAGTACTTC.

The chain uses TRBV18 and TRBJ1-5, with 8 nucleotides matching TRBD1. CDR3 size: 18 residues. V was clipped by 6 bases and J by 3 bases; unmatched bases: 16. Germline CDR1 and CDR2: KGHSH and LQKENI. The CDR3 coding sequence is TGTGCCAGCTCTTCTGCAGGGGGCGCGGGAGGAAACAATCAGCCCCAGCATTTT. Translating gives CASSSAGGAGGNNQPQHF.

This clone was counted once. The chain joins TRBV28 to TRBJ2-2; D remains ambiguous. Trimming took off 5 bases at V and 5 bases at J, with 12 bases between the two ends. Per the germline V gene, CDR1 is MDHEN and CDR2 is SYDVKM. This CDR3 contains 14 residues. CDR3 loop: CASSPLLGTGELFF. The CDR3 DNA follows: TGTGCCAGCAGTCCCCTCCTGGGGACCGGGGAGCTGTTTTTT.

The chain combines TRBV4-3 with TRBJ2-7; D perhaps matches TRBD2 (5 bases). The germline gives CDR1 LGHNA, CDR2 YSLEER. CDR3 length equals 14 residues. Trimming pared 0 bases from V and 2 bases from J, leaving 8 bases between. The CDR3 DNA sequence: TGCGCCAGCAGCCAAGATAGGGAGCCCTACGAGCAGTACTTC. Translation gives CASSQDREPYEQYF.

The CDR3 spells CASSLEGRGTDTQYF. In DNA form, the CDR3 reads TGCGCCAGCAGCTTGGAGGGCAGGGGCACAGATACGCAGTATTTT. V is TRBV5-1 and J is TRBJ2-3, with a weak D call TRBD1 (5 bases). The CDR3 covers 15 residues. Trimming cost V 0 bases and J 1 base, with 9 bases left between them. Germline CDR1 reads SGHRS; CDR2 reads YFSETQ.

The genes are TRBV27 and TRBJ1-5; D is unclear. Germline V gene data show CDR1 as MNHEY and CDR2 as SMNVEV (reference sequence). V was cut by 6 bases and J by 5 bases, with 8 bases left in between. The CDR3 loop spans 12 amino acids. CDR3 sequence: CASRSGDQPQHF. In nucleotides, the CDR3 is TGTGCCAGCAGGTCAGGAGATCAGCCCCAGCATTTT.

The V call is TRBV3-1 (or the pseudogene TRBV3-2), the J call TRBJ1-1, with D unresolved. Trimming cost V 0 bases and J 1 base, with 3 bases left between them. The CDR3 loop spans 13 amino acids. CDR1 and CDR2 (germline): LGHDT, YNNKEL (reference sequence). The CDR3 region has the DNA TGTGCCAGCAGCCAAGAGGCGAACACTGAAGCTTTCTTT. It translates to CASSQEANTEAFF.

The V and J genes are TRBV30 and TRBJ2-2; D not certain. The CDR3 is made up of 15 amino acids. Trimming stripped 3 bases from V and 4 bases from J, with 15 bases between. Germline lookup yields CDR1 GTSNPN and CDR2 SVGIG (reference sequence). Here the CDR3 reads CAWSARRLGTGELFF. As DNA, the CDR3 is TGTGCCTGGAGCGCCCGACGGCTCGGCACCGGGGAGCTGTTTTTT.